This is a list of T cell receptor beta chains from one sample in a study of shared clonotypes between healthy human individuals. Profiling relied on immunoSEQ multiplex PCR, and the TCRdb table lists in-frame clones only, not all of them. The profile shows about 2.4 million clones, roughly 93% of them singletons. Sequences were obtained from naive CD4+ T cells from PBMCs. The receptor source for this set is a man aged 18 to 30 in good health. Some clones in this sample may be carry-over from other donors' samples. The CDR3 runs from the conserved cysteine through the conserved F or W. Fields, in order: clone size, V gene, CDR3 length, D gene, J gene, CDR3 DNA, CDR3 protein. The D gene is left open where the match is weak. For some rows the clone size is stated as once, few or many, or as a class when expanded; others skip it.

clone_size: -; v_call: TRBV6-5; cdr3_length: 15; d_call: -; j_call: TRBJ2-4; cdr3_nt: TGTGCCAGCAGTCCCGCGGGGATGATCGGGAACATTCAGTACTTC; cdr3_aa: CASSPAGMIGNIQYF
clone_size: -; v_call: TRBV6-5; cdr3_length: 15; d_call: -; j_call: TRBJ2-2; cdr3_nt: TGTGCCAGCAGTTACTCGCGGACTACGGCCGGGGAGCTGTTTTTT; cdr3_aa: CASSYSRTTAGELFF
clone_size: -; v_call: TRBV6-1; cdr3_length: 15; d_call: -; j_call: TRBJ2-1; cdr3_nt: TGTGCCAGCACAAGAACCCCCCGGGACGTCGATGAGCAGTTCTTC; cdr3_aa: CASTRTPRDVDEQFF
clone_size: once; v_call: TRBV18; cdr3_length: 13; d_call: -; j_call: TRBJ1-2; cdr3_nt: TGTGCCAGCTCACCCGGGCAGAACTATGGCTACACCTTC; cdr3_aa: CASSPGQNYGYTF
clone_size: -; v_call: TRBV6-6; cdr3_length: 15; d_call: -; j_call: TRBJ1-1; cdr3_nt: TGTGCCAGCAGTTACCGTGCTCCTGGGGAGACTGAAGCTTTCTTT; cdr3_aa: CASSYRAPGETEAFF
clone_size: once; v_call: TRBV18; cdr3_length: 13; d_call: -; j_call: TRBJ2-1; cdr3_nt: TGTGCCAGCTCACCGGGGACCCGCGAGGAGCAGTTCTTC; cdr3_aa: CASSPGTREEQFF
clone_size: few; v_call: TRBV29-1; cdr3_length: 13; d_call: -; j_call: TRBJ1-1; cdr3_nt: TGCAGCGGTGGCAGTCACATGAACACTGAAGCTTTCTTT; cdr3_aa: CSGGSHMNTEAFF
clone_size: -; v_call: TRBV4-1; cdr3_length: 14; d_call: -; j_call: TRBJ1-2; cdr3_nt: TGCGCCAGCAGCCAAGATTCGAGGAGCTATGGCTACACCTTC; cdr3_aa: CASSQDSRSYGYTF
clone_size: -; v_call: TRBV11-3; cdr3_length: 15; d_call: -; j_call: TRBJ2-3; cdr3_nt: TGTGCCAGCAGCTTTGGCCGGACTGGCACAGATACGCAGTATTTT; cdr3_aa: CASSFGRTGTDTQYF
clone_size: -; v_call: TRBV6-5; cdr3_length: 14; d_call: -; j_call: TRBJ1-2; cdr3_nt: TGTGCCAGCAGTTGGGGGGTAAGGAACTATGGCTACACCTTC; cdr3_aa: CASSWGVRNYGYTF
clone_size: -; v_call: TRBV28; cdr3_length: 16; d_call: TRBD1; j_call: TRBJ1-2; cdr3_nt: TGTGCCAGCAGTATCCAGGGGGACAGGGGGCTCCATGGCTACACCTTC; cdr3_aa: CASSIQGDRGLHGYTF
clone_size: -; v_call: TRBV19; cdr3_length: 14; d_call: -; j_call: TRBJ1-1; cdr3_nt: TGTGCCAGTAGACCCGTCTGGGTGAACACTGAAGCTTTCTTT; cdr3_aa: CASRPVWVNTEAFF
clone_size: -; v_call: TRBV10-1; cdr3_length: 14; d_call: -; j_call: TRBJ1-2; cdr3_nt: TGCGCCAGCAGAGCAGGGAAGGGGGGATATGGCTACACCTTC; cdr3_aa: CASRAGKGGYGYTF
clone_size: -; v_call: TRBV28; cdr3_length: 15; d_call: TRBD2; j_call: TRBJ2-7; cdr3_nt: TGTGCCAGCAGTCCTACTAGCGGATCCCCTAAAGAGCAGTACTTC; cdr3_aa: CASSPTSGSPKEQYF
clone_size: once; v_call: TRBV28; cdr3_length: 13; d_call: -; j_call: TRBJ1-1; cdr3_nt: TGTGCCAGCGGCCGCGGCGGGAGCCCTGAAGCTTTCTTT; cdr3_aa: CASGRGGSPEAFF
clone_size: once; v_call: TRBV11-2; cdr3_length: 15; d_call: TRBD2; j_call: TRBJ2-2; cdr3_nt: TGTGCCAGCAGACCCCTAGCGGGAGTGTCCGGGGAGCTGTTTTTT; cdr3_aa: CASRPLAGVSGELFF
clone_size: -; v_call: TRBV28; cdr3_length: 13; d_call: -; j_call: TRBJ2-2; cdr3_nt: TGTGCCAGCAGTTTGGGTCGAGGGGGGAAGCTGTTTTTT; cdr3_aa: CASSLGRGGKLFF
clone_size: -; v_call: TRBV28; cdr3_length: 16; d_call: TRBD1; j_call: TRBJ1-2; cdr3_nt: TGTGCCAGCGCGAATAGTCCGGGACAGGGGCGAGAGGGCTACACCTTC; cdr3_aa: CASANSPGQGREGYTF
clone_size: once; v_call: TRBV19; cdr3_length: 18; d_call: -; j_call: TRBJ2-2; cdr3_nt: TGTGCCAGTAGCCCCCCCGTGGTAGAGTATTGGGACACCGGGGAGCTGTTTTTT; cdr3_aa: CASSPPVVEYWDTGELFF
clone_size: -; v_call: TRBV6-4; cdr3_length: 16; d_call: TRBD2; j_call: TRBJ2-1; cdr3_nt: TGTGCCAGCAGCCGGACTAGACTAGCGGACTACAATGAGCAGTTCTTC; cdr3_aa: CASSRTRLADYNEQFF
clone_size: -; v_call: TRBV9; cdr3_length: 14; d_call: -; j_call: TRBJ2-1; cdr3_nt: TGTGCCAGCAGCGTAGTCGGTAGCGGCAATGAGCAGTTCTTC; cdr3_aa: CASSVVGSGNEQFF
clone_size: -; v_call: TRBV28; cdr3_length: 12; d_call: -; j_call: TRBJ2-1; cdr3_nt: TGTGCCAGCAGTTTGACACCCAATGAGCAGTTCTTC; cdr3_aa: CASSLTPNEQFF
clone_size: -; v_call: TRBV5-6; cdr3_length: 10; d_call: -; j_call: TRBJ1-2; cdr3_nt: TGTGCCAGCAGCTTGAAGAGGAACCCCTTC; cdr3_aa: CASSLKRNPF
clone_size: -; v_call: TRBV6-1; cdr3_length: 13; d_call: TRBD1; j_call: TRBJ1-5; cdr3_nt: TGTGCCAGCAGACGACAGGGAGGAGAAGCCCAGCATTTT; cdr3_aa: CASRRQGGEAQHF
clone_size: few; v_call: TRBV6-1; cdr3_length: 14; d_call: -; j_call: TRBJ1-1; cdr3_nt: TGTGCCAGCAGCTCCCTTCGTGGCGGCACTGAAGCTTTCTTT; cdr3_aa: CASSSLRGGTEAFF
clone_size: -; v_call: TRBV5-1; cdr3_length: 17; d_call: -; j_call: TRBJ1-3; cdr3_nt: TGCGCCAGCAGCTCCACTCCGGGACACTGGACTGGAAACACCATATATTTT; cdr3_aa: CASSSTPGHWTGNTIYF
clone_size: -; v_call: TRBV6-1; cdr3_length: 15; d_call: TRBD2; j_call: TRBJ2-2; cdr3_nt: TGTGCCAGCCGCGGGACTAGCCGCGGAACCGGGGAGCTGTTTTTT; cdr3_aa: CASRGTSRGTGELFF
clone_size: -; v_call: TRBV7-2; cdr3_length: 16; d_call: TRBD2; j_call: TRBJ2-7; cdr3_nt: TGTGCCAGCAGCCCTCAACTAGCGGGATTCCTGGGGGAGCAGTACTTC; cdr3_aa: CASSPQLAGFLGEQYF
clone_size: -; v_call: TRBV18; cdr3_length: 16; d_call: TRBD2; j_call: TRBJ2-3; cdr3_nt: TGTGCCAGCTCACCAATGCGGGAGGGCCTTGGTGATACGCAGTATTTT; cdr3_aa: CASSPMREGLGDTQYF
clone_size: once; v_call: TRBV9; cdr3_length: 14; d_call: TRBD2; j_call: TRBJ2-3; cdr3_nt: TGTGCCAGCAGCATCCGGACTAGCAGGGATACGCAGTATTTT; cdr3_aa: CASSIRTSRDTQYF
clone_size: few; v_call: TRBV28; cdr3_length: 12; d_call: -; j_call: TRBJ1-5; cdr3_nt: TGTGCCAGCAGTTGGGTAACCGGGGTGAAGAATTTT; cdr3_aa: CASSWVTGVKNF
clone_size: -; v_call: TRBV18; cdr3_length: 13; d_call: -; j_call: TRBJ2-5; cdr3_nt: TGTGCCAGCTCACCGCAGGGGCAAGAGACCCAGTACTTC; cdr3_aa: CASSPQGQETQYF
clone_size: -; v_call: TRBV7-9; cdr3_length: 13; d_call: -; j_call: TRBJ1-5; cdr3_nt: TGTGCCAGCAGCTTAAGACAGGATCAGCCCCAGCATTTT; cdr3_aa: CASSLRQDQPQHF
clone_size: once; v_call: TRBV6-1; cdr3_length: 16; d_call: -; j_call: TRBJ2-7; cdr3_nt: TGTGCCAGCAGTGAAGCGAGCCCCAGGGCATCCTACGAGCAGTACTTC; cdr3_aa: CASSEASPRASYEQYF
clone_size: -; v_call: TRBV7-9; cdr3_length: 14; d_call: TRBD1; j_call: TRBJ2-5; cdr3_nt: TGTGCCAGCAGCGATAGGACAGGGGGAGAGACCCAGTACTTC; cdr3_aa: CASSDRTGGETQYF
clone_size: -; v_call: TRBV10-3; cdr3_length: 14; d_call: -; j_call: TRBJ2-5; cdr3_nt: TGTGCCATCAGTGAGTCTTCAGGGGTAGAGACCCAGTACTTC; cdr3_aa: CAISESSGVETQYF
clone_size: -; v_call: TRBV11-3; cdr3_length: 13; d_call: -; j_call: TRBJ2-1; cdr3_nt: TGTGCCAGCAGTTCCGCCCAGTACAATGAGCAGTTCTTC; cdr3_aa: CASSSAQYNEQFF
clone_size: -; v_call: TRBV7-3; cdr3_length: 15; d_call: -; j_call: TRBJ2-7; cdr3_nt: TGTGCCAGCAGCTTAACGGGGGGTTCTTTAGAGGAGCAGTACTTC; cdr3_aa: CASSLTGGSLEEQYF
clone_size: -; v_call: TRBV29-1; cdr3_length: 15; d_call: TRBD1; j_call: TRBJ2-2; cdr3_nt: TGCAGCGTGCGCCTCACAGGGGGGAACACCGGGGAGCTGTTTTTT; cdr3_aa: CSVRLTGGNTGELFF
clone_size: -; v_call: TRBV4-2; cdr3_length: 17; d_call: TRBD2; j_call: TRBJ2-1; cdr3_nt: TGTGCCAGCAGCCAAAATCCGGGACTAGCGGCCTACAATGAGCAGTTCTTC; cdr3_aa: CASSQNPGLAAYNEQFF
clone_size: -; v_call: TRBV2; cdr3_length: 14; d_call: -; j_call: TRBJ2-2; cdr3_nt: TGTGCCAGCAGTGAACAGGGCGCGGGCGGGGAGCTGTTTTTT; cdr3_aa: CASSEQGAGGELFF
clone_size: -; v_call: TRBV29-1; cdr3_length: 13; d_call: -; j_call: TRBJ1-1; cdr3_nt: TGCAGCCCTACTCGGGACCGTTACACTGAAGCCTTCTTT; cdr3_aa: CSPTRDRYTEAFF
clone_size: -; v_call: TRBV30; cdr3_length: 16; d_call: TRBD2; j_call: TRBJ2-3; cdr3_nt: TGTGCCTGGAGTCCCCGGGACTACTTTATTGCAGATACGCAGTATTTT; cdr3_aa: CAWSPRDYFIADTQYF
clone_size: -; v_call: TRBV6-6; cdr3_length: 14; d_call: -; j_call: TRBJ1-1; cdr3_nt: TGTGCCAGCAGTTACTCGAGAGGGAACACTGAAGCTTTCTTT; cdr3_aa: CASSYSRGNTEAFF
clone_size: -; v_call: TRBV5-1; cdr3_length: 14; d_call: -; j_call: TRBJ2-2; cdr3_nt: TGCGCCAGCAGCTCTAGTCCGAACACCGGGGAGCTGTTTTTT; cdr3_aa: CASSSSPNTGELFF
clone_size: once; v_call: TRBV4-2; cdr3_length: 15; d_call: -; j_call: TRBJ1-1; cdr3_nt: TGTGCCAGCAGCCAAGTAGGAGAAATGAACACTGAAGCTTTCTTT; cdr3_aa: CASSQVGEMNTEAFF
clone_size: -; v_call: TRBV2; cdr3_length: 18; d_call: -; j_call: TRBJ2-4; cdr3_nt: TGTGCCAGCAGTGAAGCCTTTGGGGGAGTTATAGCCAAAAACATTCAGTACTTC; cdr3_aa: CASSEAFGGVIAKNIQYF
clone_size: -; v_call: TRBV10-3; cdr3_length: 13; d_call: -; j_call: TRBJ1-3; cdr3_nt: TGTGCCACCACGACAGTCTCTGGAAACACCATATATTTT; cdr3_aa: CATTTVSGNTIYF
clone_size: -; v_call: TRBV18; cdr3_length: 12; d_call: TRBD1; j_call: TRBJ1-2; cdr3_nt: TGTGCCAGCTCACAAGACAGGGGTCGCGTCTACTTC; cdr3_aa: CASSQDRGRVYF
clone_size: -; v_call: TRBV5-4; cdr3_length: 17; d_call: -; j_call: TRBJ2-4; cdr3_nt: TGTGCCAGCAGCTTGGTGGGGCAGGGGTATGCCAAAAACATTCAGTACTTC; cdr3_aa: CASSLVGQGYAKNIQYF